These 18 T cell receptor beta chains came from one sample sequenced in a study of T cells after yellow fever vaccination. TCRdb reanalysed the 5' RACE reads using MiXCR and keeps one entry per CDR3 protein. Among around 590,000 distinct CDR3 sequences listed, 9% to 15% were seen once. The specimen was PBMCs, collected on the day of the yellow fever booster vaccination. The receptors were gathered from a man between 25 and 39 years old who received the YFV17D yellow fever vaccine.

This clonotype was seen only a few times. The rearrangement links TRBV30 to TRBJ2-3; D gene uncertain. The V end was cut by 0 bases, the J end by 4 bases, with 5 bases between. The CDR3 has 12 amino acids. Germline lookup yields CDR1 GTSNPN and CDR2 SVGIG (reference sequence). The CDR3 loop is CAWSVLADTQYF. CDR3 DNA: TGTGCCTGGAGTGTACTCGCAGATACGCAGTATTTT.

This chain links TRBV27 with TRBJ2-1; the D is unclear. CDR3 length: 12 residues. Germline values: CDR1 MNHEY, CDR2 SMNVEV (reference sequence). The V gene lost 3 bases and the J gene lost 6 bases, with 6 bases spanning the gap. Here the CDR3 reads CASSFYPNEQFF. The CDR3 DNA reads as TGTGCCAGCAGTTTCTATCCCAATGAGCAGTTCTTC.

The chain links TRBV20-1 to TRBJ2-7, with D maybe TRBD2 (6 bases). This CDR3 region has 14 residues. V lost 3 bases and J 3 bases, leaving 15 bases between the germline ends. CDR1 DFQATT and CDR2 SNEGSKA come from the germline V gene (reference sequence). In DNA, the CDR3 is TGCAGTGCTAGCCACGGGACTGGAAGCTACGAGCAGTACTTC. Translating it yields CSASHGTGSYEQYF.

This clonotype came up a few times. The J gene is TRBJ2-7, the V gene TRBV5-1; 11 positions agree with TRBD1. With V trimmed by 5 bases and J by 2 bases, 6 bases remained unmatched. This CDR3 has 15 residues. Germline V gene lookup returns CDR1 SGHRS and CDR2 YFSETQ. CDR3 sequence (DNA): TGCGCCAGCAGACCTCCGGGACAGGGGGCCTACGAGCAGTACTTC. It yields the protein CASRPPGQGAYEQYF.

The chain links TRBV19 to TRBJ1-2; tentative D call: TRBD1 (5 bases). The CDR3 is 14 residues long. CDR1 LNHDA and CDR2 SQIVND come from the germline V gene (reference sequence). Deletions cut 8 bases from V and 1 base from J, with 14 bases between. The CDR3 DNA reads TGTGCCAGTGTCGGGGCCAGCAATAACTATGGCTACACCTTC. It encodes CASVGASNNYGYTF.

The chain employs TRBV9 and TRBJ2-7; D is unresolved. The CDR3 loop spans 14 amino acids. Germline CDR1 SGDLS, CDR2 YYNGEE. The ends were cut back, 3 bases at V and 6 bases at J, with 16 bases in the middle. CDR3 bases: TGTGCCAGCAGCGCTAGAGTTTTTGGGGTCGAGCAGTACTTC. Its protein product is CASSARVFGVEQYF.

The chain couples TRBV27 to TRBJ2-2; 9 bases agree with TRBD2. V lost 8 bases, J lost 5 bases, and 9 bases stayed unmatched. This CDR3 region has 15 residues. CDR1 and CDR2 (germline): MNHEY, SMNVEV (reference sequence). For the CDR3, the DNA is TGTGCCAGCGCGGGGGGGAGTCGTAGTACCGGGGAGCTGTTTTTT. The encoded protein is CASAGGSRSTGELFF.

This rearrangement joins TRBV5-1 to TRBJ2-3; D perhaps matches TRBD1 (6 bases). Germline CDR1 reads SGHRS; CDR2 reads YFSETQ. The CDR3 is 14 amino acids. Trimming shortened V by 0 bases and J by 4 bases, and 9 bases separated the two germline ends. CDR3 protein: CASSLEQGADTQYF. The CDR3 DNA reads as TGCGCCAGCAGCTTGGAACAGGGCGCAGATACGCAGTATTTT.

This clonotype has more than one count but fewer than ten. This sequence joins TRBV11-2 and TRBJ2-7; 8 bases fit TRBD1. Germline CDR1 and CDR2: SGHAT and FQNNGV. V was clipped by 3 bases and J by 3 bases; unmatched bases: 7. The CDR3 is made up of 15 amino acids. CDR3 DNA sequence: TGTGCCAGCAGCTTGGCAGGGGGCGAATTCTACGAGCAGTACTTC. Its protein product is CASSLAGGEFYEQYF.

The chain has TRBV5-1 and TRBJ2-1, with D maybe TRBD2 (5 bases). This CDR3 is built from 14 residues. The V end was cut by 4 bases, the J end by 6 bases, with 14 bases between. The germline V gene has CDR1 SGHRS and CDR2 YFSETQ. CDR3 region: CASSRAGLINEQFF. The CDR3 region has the DNA TGCGCCAGCAGCCGGGCCGGACTGATCAATGAGCAGTTCTTC.

This clonotype was seen more than once but under ten times. This rearrangement joins TRBV7-9 to TRBJ2-2, with D perhaps matching TRBD1 (6 bases). V lost 5 bases and J 0 bases, leaving 13 bases between the germline ends. Germline values: CDR1 SEHNR, CDR2 FQNEAQ (reference sequence). CDR3 size: 16 residues. DNA for the CDR3: TGTGCCAGCAGCCCCCGGGACACCGCGAACACCGGGGAGCTGTTTTTT. It translates to CASSPRDTANTGELFF. Full variable domain (remainder filled in from reference TRBV7-9 and TRBJ2-2): DTGVSQNPRHKITKRGQNVTFRCDPISEHNRLYWYRQTLGQGPEFLTYFQNEAQLEKSRLLSDRFSAERPKGSFSTLEIQRTEQGDSAMYLCASSPRDTANTGELFFGEGSRLTVL.

This clonotype has just a few counts. The chain joins TRBV11-1 to TRBJ2-5, with TRBD2 matching 14 bases. Germline loops: CDR1 SGHAT, CDR2 FQDESV (reference sequence). This CDR3 contains 19 residues. The V and J ends lost 2 bases and 5 bases, in that order; junction bases with no gene match: 13. Written as DNA, the CDR3 is TGTGCCAGCAGCTTACAGCGACTAGCGGGAGGGCCTAGTGGTGAGACCCAGTACTTC. The encoded protein is CASSLQRLAGGPSGETQYF. Full variable domain (remainder filled in from reference TRBV11-1 and TRBJ2-5): EAEVAQSPRYKITEKSQAVAFWCDPISGHATLYWYRQILGQGPELLVQFQDESVVDDSQLPKDRFSAERLKGVDSTLKIQPAELGDSAMYLCASSLQRLAGGPSGETQYFGPGTRLLVL.

The rearrangement links TRBV12-3 or TRBV12-4 to TRBJ1-1; possibly TRBD1 for D (6 bases). The V and J ends lost 1 base and 6 bases respectively, with 9 bases between them. CDR3 length equals 13 residues. CDR3 loop: CASSLVGQSEAFF. In nucleotides, the CDR3 is TGTGCCAGCAGTTTAGTTGGACAGTCTGAAGCTTTCTTT.

V gene TRBV13 combines with J gene TRBJ2-7; 7 positions agree with TRBD2. The CDR3 totals 12 residues. V lost 7 bases to trimming and J lost 5 bases; unmatched junction nucleotides: 5. Looked up from germline, CDR1 is PRHDT and CDR2 is FYEKMQ (reference sequence). The CDR3 sequence: CASNQRGDEQYF. The CDR3 nucleotides are TGTGCCAGCAACCAGCGGGGCGACGAGCAGTACTTC.

J is TRBJ2-2 and V is TRBV5-1, with 7 positions matching TRBD2. The V gene end was trimmed by 1 base and the J gene end by 4 bases; junction bases not matched to a gene: 10. This CDR3 comprises 17 residues. Germline CDR1 is SGHRS and CDR2 is YFSETQ. The CDR3 loop is CASSLRLAEGRTGELFF. DNA for the CDR3: TGCGCCAGCAGCTTGCGCCTAGCGGAAGGGCGCACCGGGGAGCTGTTTTTT.

V is TRBV12-3 or TRBV12-4 and J is TRBJ1-5; D possibly corresponds to TRBD1 (5 bases). V lost 5 bases and J lost 3, with 26 bases in between. CDR3 length: 19 residues. CDR3 in amino acids: CASSQTSAGPGFYNQPQHF. The CDR3 nucleotides read TGTGCCAGCAGTCAAACCTCCGCGGGGCCAGGGTTCTACAATCAGCCCCAGCATTTT.

The chain carries TRBV7-9 and TRBJ2-5; D unclear. Germline values: CDR1 SEHNR, CDR2 FQNEAQ (reference sequence). V was pared by 5 bases and J by 4 bases, with 8 bases between. The CDR3 spans 12 residues. CDR3 residues: CASSPPVETQYF. The CDR3 DNA reads as TGTGCCAGCAGCCCCCCGGTAGAGACCCAGTACTTC. Looking up the rest from reference TRBV7-9 and TRBJ2-5 gives the full variable domain: DTGVSQNPRHKITKRGQNVTFRCDPISEHNRLYWYRQTLGQGPEFLTYFQNEAQLEKSRLLSDRFSAERPKGSFSTLEIQRTEQGDSAMYLCASSPPVETQYFGPGTRLLVL.

This clonotype was seen ten or more times. The chain couples TRBV7-2 to TRBJ2-5, with D possibly TRBD2 on 6 matching bases. CDR3 length equals 14 residues. Germline V gene lookup returns CDR1 SGHTA and CDR2 FQGNSA. V lost 5 bases and J lost 2, with 12 bases in between. CDR3 residues: CASSRRREQETQYF. CDR3 DNA: TGTGCCAGCAGCCGCAGGAGGGAACAAGAGACCCAGTACTTC.